This entry is about one T cell receptor (beta chain). Its antigen is undetermined. The source of the sample is a study of radiotherapy plus CTLA-4 blockade in lung cancer. V lost 1 base, J lost 8 bases, and 11 bases lay in between. This CDR3 region has 13 residues. From germline, CDR1 is SGHAT and CDR2 FQNNGV. Regarding the study as a whole: Researchers report tumor-derived TCR clones expanding in blood after radiotherapy plus ipilimumab.

The repertoire was sequenced with immunoSEQ multiplex PCR; TCRdb's copy has only in-frame clones and lacks some. The table lists about 50,000 clones, 73% of them singletons, with roughly 3.5% in the top ten. The sequencing used peripheral blood, collected from a patient treated with radiotherapy plus ipilimumab. The chain carries TRBV11-2 and TRBJ1-2, with D maybe TRBD1 (6 bases). This TCR derives from a human donor with non-small cell lung cancer who had a complete response to radiotherapy plus ipilimumab. The CDR3 bases are TGTGCCAGCAGCTTAGGAGGCAGGGGAGGCTACACCTTC. It translates to CASSLGGRGGYTF.